This note documents a single T cell receptor beta chain sequence. The data stem from a study of cytomegalovirus exposure and HLA in healthy donors. The PCR used 60 Vbeta and 13 Jbeta primers. Sequencing was performed with immunoSEQ multiplex PCR; in TCRdb, only in-frame clones are kept and a portion is missing. Of about 87,000 clones in the sample, around 70% were seen once. V was clipped by 0 bases and J by 1 base, with 9 bases between them. CDR3 length: 15 amino acids. CDR1 is LGHNA and CDR2 is YNFKEQ in the germline V gene. What was sequenced was PBMCs. The receptor comes from a man aged 25-45 years in good health and CMV-seropositive. The rearrangement links TRBV4-2 to TRBJ2-5, with D perhaps matching TRBD2 (6 bases). The chain's CDR3 is CASSQERGTQETQYF. The DNA of the CDR3 is TGTGCCAGCAGCCAAGAACGGGGGACCCAAGAGACCCAGTACTTC.